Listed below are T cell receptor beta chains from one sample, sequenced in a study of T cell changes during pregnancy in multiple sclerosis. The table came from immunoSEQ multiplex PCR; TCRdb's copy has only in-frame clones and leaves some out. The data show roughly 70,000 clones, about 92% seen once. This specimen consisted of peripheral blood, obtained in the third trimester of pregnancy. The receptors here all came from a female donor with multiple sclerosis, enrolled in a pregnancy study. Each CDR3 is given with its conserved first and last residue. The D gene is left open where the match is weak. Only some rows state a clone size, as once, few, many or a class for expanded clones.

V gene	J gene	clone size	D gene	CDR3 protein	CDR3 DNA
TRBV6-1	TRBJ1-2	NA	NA	CASSEGPGYTF	TGTGCCAGCAGTGAGGGCCCCGGCTACACCTTC
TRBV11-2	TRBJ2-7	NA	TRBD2	CASSLAGLASYEQYF	TGTGCCAGCAGCTTAGCGGGACTAGCGAGCTACGAGCAGTACTTC
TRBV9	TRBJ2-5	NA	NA	CASSVLGERVETQYF	TGTGCCAGCAGCGTTCTGGGAGAGAGAGTAGAGACCCAGTACTTC
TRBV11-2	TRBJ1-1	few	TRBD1	CASGTGEYTEAFF	TGTGCCAGTGGGACAGGGGAGTACACTGAAGCTTTCTTT
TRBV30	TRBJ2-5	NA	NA	CAWSVLSVETQYF	TGTGCCTGGAGTGTATTGAGCGTAGAGACCCAGTACTTC
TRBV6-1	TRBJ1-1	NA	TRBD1	CASSETGGLTEAFF	TGTGCCAGCAGTGAGACAGGGGGGCTCACTGAAGCTTTCTTT
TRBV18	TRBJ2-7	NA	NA	CASSAPWDSAYEQYF	TGTGCCAGCTCAGCCCCCTGGGACTCAGCTTACGAGCAGTACTTC
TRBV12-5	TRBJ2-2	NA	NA	CASGLGQAGELFF	TGTGCTAGTGGTTTGGGACAGGCCGGGGAGCTGTTTTTT
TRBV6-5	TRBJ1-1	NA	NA	CASSYEIRDTEAFF	TGTGCCAGCAGTTACGAGATCCGGGACACTGAAGCTTTCTTT
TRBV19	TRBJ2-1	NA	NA	CASSIDGTFYNEQFF	TGTGCCAGTAGTATAGACGGGACTTTTTACAATGAGCAGTTCTTC
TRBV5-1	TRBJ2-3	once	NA	CASSLQGYSTDTQYF	TGCGCCAGCAGCTTGCAGGGCTATAGCACAGATACGCAGTATTTT
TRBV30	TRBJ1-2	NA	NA	CAWSVGAPRFGYTF	TGTGCCTGGAGTGTAGGGGCACCGCGTTTTGGCTACACCTTC
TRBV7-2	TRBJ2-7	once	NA	CASSFPGKLYEQYF	TGTGCCAGCAGCTTTCCCGGGAAGCTCTACGAGCAGTACTTC
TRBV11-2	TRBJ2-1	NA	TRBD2	CAITSGSSYNEQFF	TGTGCCATTACTAGCGGCAGCTCCTACAATGAGCAGTTCTTC
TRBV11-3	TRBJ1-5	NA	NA	CASSRPYWHRIVSQPQHF	TGTGCCAGCAGCCGACCGTACTGGCACAGGATAGTTTCTCAGCCCCAGCATTTT
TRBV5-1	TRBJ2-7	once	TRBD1	CASSLGGTGDFGNYEQYF	TGCGCCAGCAGCTTGGGGGGGACAGGGGATTTCGGTAACTACGAGCAGTACTTC
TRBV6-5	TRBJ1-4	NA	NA	CASSPLQGEKLFF	TGTGCCAGCAGTCCACTTCAGGGGGAAAAACTGTTTTTT
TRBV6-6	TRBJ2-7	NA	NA	CASLRGTEYEQYF	TGTGCCAGTCTCAGGGGCACGGAATACGAGCAGTACTTC
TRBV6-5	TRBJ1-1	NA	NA	CASRVPGQNTEAFF	TGTGCCAGCAGGGTACCGGGACAGAACACTGAAGCTTTCTTT
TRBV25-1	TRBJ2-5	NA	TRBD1	CASSESGTGRETQYF	TGTGCCAGCAGTGAATCGGGGACAGGGAGGGAGACCCAGTACTTC
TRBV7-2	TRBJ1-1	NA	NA	CASSSLGEENTEAFF	TGTGCCAGCAGCTCCCTTGGGGAGGAAAACACTGAAGCTTTCTTT
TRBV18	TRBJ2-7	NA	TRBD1	CASSPPGQGASEQYF	TGTGCCAGCTCACCACCGGGACAGGGGGCCTCCGAGCAGTACTTC
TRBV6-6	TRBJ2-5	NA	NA	CASSYLETQYF	TGTGCCAGCAGTTACCTGGAGACCCAGTACTTC
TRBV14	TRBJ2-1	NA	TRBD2	CASSQGWAGDHYNEQFF	TGTGCCAGCAGCCAAGGATGGGCGGGAGATCACTACAATGAGCAGTTCTTC
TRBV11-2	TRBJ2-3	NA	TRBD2	CASSVLAGGGDTQYF	TGTGCCAGCAGCGTGCTAGCGGGAGGAGGTGATACGCAGTATTTT
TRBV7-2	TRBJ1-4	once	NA	CASSPPPRSNEKLFF	TGTGCCAGCAGCCCTCCGCCGAGATCCAATGAAAAACTGTTTTTT
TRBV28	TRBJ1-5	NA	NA	CASSFLTGSGQPQHF	TGTGCCAGCAGTTTCCTCACAGGGTCGGGTCAGCCCCAGCATTTT
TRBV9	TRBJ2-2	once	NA	CASRDAGTSTLSGELFF	TGTGCCAGCAGGGATGCCGGGACTTCGACCTTGTCCGGGGAGCTGTTTTTT
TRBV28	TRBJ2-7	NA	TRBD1	CASSPRQGAEEQYF	TGTGCCAGCAGTCCCAGACAGGGGGCGGAGGAGCAGTACTTC
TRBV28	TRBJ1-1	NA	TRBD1	CASGRGLNTEAFF	TGTGCCAGCGGCAGGGGGCTGAACACTGAAGCTTTCTTT
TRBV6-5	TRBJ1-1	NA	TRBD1	CASSYTGGTGGAFF	TGTGCCAGCAGTTACACCGGAGGGACAGGGGGAGCTTTCTTT
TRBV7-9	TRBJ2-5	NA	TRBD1	CASSQTQGSSIQETQYF	TGTGCCAGCAGCCAAACACAGGGGTCCAGCATTCAAGAGACCCAGTACTTC
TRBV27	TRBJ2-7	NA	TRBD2	CASSRGASGVSKQYF	TGTGCCAGCAGCCGTGGGGCTAGCGGGGTGTCTAAGCAGTACTTC
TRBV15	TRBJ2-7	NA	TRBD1	CATSRGQGAYGQYF	TGTGCCACCAGCAGAGGACAGGGGGCTTACGGGCAGTACTTC
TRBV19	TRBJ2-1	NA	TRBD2	CASSIPSVSSGSLRSSYNEQFF	TGTGCCAGTAGTATCCCGTCAGTGTCTAGCGGGAGCCTAAGGAGCTCCTACAATGAGCAGTTCTTC
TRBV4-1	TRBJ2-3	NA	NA	CASSPLAVPAPDTQYF	TGCGCCAGCAGCCCTTTAGCGGTCCCTGCCCCAGATACGCAGTATTTT
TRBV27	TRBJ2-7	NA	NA	CASGPPGIPAEQYF	TGTGCCAGCGGGCCTCCAGGGATACCCGCCGAGCAGTACTTC
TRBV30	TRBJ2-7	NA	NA	CAWTLPGHPISYEQYF	TGTGCCTGGACCTTACCGGGACACCCAATATCCTACGAGCAGTACTTC
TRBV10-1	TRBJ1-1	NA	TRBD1	CASSESGQGNTEAFF	TGCGCCAGCAGTGAGTCGGGACAGGGGAACACTGAAGCTTTCTTT
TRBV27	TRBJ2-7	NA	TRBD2	CASSLYLAGVDEQYF	TGTGCCAGCAGTTTATATCTAGCGGGAGTAGACGAGCAGTACTTC
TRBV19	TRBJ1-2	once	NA	CASSFGSGNYGYTF	TGTGCCAGTAGTTTCGGCTCGGGGAACTATGGCTACACCTTC
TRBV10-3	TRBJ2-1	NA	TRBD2	CATSSGTDEQFF	TGTGCCACGTCTAGCGGGACGGATGAGCAGTTCTTC
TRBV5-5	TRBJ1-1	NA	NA	CASSGEDSLNTEAFF	TGTGCCAGCAGCGGCGAGGACAGTTTGAACACTGAAGCTTTCTTT
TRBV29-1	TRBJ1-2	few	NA	CSVLVSLGGYGYTF	TGCAGCGTTCTGGTCTCCCTAGGCGGCTATGGCTACACCTTC
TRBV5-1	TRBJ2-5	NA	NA	CASSLGQSQETQYF	TGCGCCAGCAGCTTGGGACAGAGTCAAGAGACCCAGTACTTC